The T cell receptor beta chain under discussion was sequenced for a study of Ad26.COV2.S vaccination and SARS-CoV-2 variants. The study, taken as a whole, reports: Ad26.COV2.S recipients had broader spike-specific TCRs (P = 0.0014).

This clone showed up just once. Its specificity is not known. Some clones are missing from TCRdb's copy, which holds only in-frame ones; the method was immunoSEQ multiplex PCR. The data contain under 95,000 clones, 82% of them singletons. V lost 4 bases and J lost 2; bases outside the gene matches: 5. This CDR3 is built from 15 residues. Germline V CDR1 and CDR2: LGHNA, YNFKEQ. The sample consisted of peripheral blood, taken after recovery from COVID-19. The V and J genes are TRBV4-2 and TRBJ2-7; 10 bases agree with TRBD1. The clonotype originates from a human donor who had recovered from COVID-19. The CDR3 is CASSPSGTGAYEQYF. CDR3 nucleotide sequence: TGTGCCAGCAGCCCCTCCGGGACAGGGGCCTACGAGCAGTACTTC.